This note documents a single TCR beta chain sequence. This specimen belongs to a study of technical replicates of blood from a handful of donors. Here immunoSEQ multiplex PCR was the method, and the copy in TCRdb shows in-frame clones only, minus some. The sample consists of some 100,000 clones, roughly 95% of them appearing once. The CDR3 spans 21 residues. Trimming cost V 1 base and J 3 bases, with 28 bases left between them. Germline V gene data show CDR1 as PRHDT and CDR2 as FYEKMQ (reference sequence). The chain employs TRBV13 and TRBJ2-4; maybe TRBD2 (5 bases). The sample comprised T cells isolated from PBMCs. The TCR sequence derives from a human donor in good health. The CDR3 loop reads CASSLDIGTVGLPLVKNIQYF. In DNA, the CDR3 is TGTGCCAGCAGCTTAGATATAGGAACGGTTGGACTCCCTTTAGTCAAAAACATTCAGTACTTC. The whole variable domain, filled in from reference TRBV13 and TRBJ2-4, reads AAGVIQSPRHLIKEKRETATLKCYPIPRHDTVYWYQQGPGQDPQFLISFYEKMQSDKGSIPDRFSAQQFSDYHSELNMSSLELGDSALYFCASSLDIGTVGLPLVKNIQYFGAGTRLSVL.